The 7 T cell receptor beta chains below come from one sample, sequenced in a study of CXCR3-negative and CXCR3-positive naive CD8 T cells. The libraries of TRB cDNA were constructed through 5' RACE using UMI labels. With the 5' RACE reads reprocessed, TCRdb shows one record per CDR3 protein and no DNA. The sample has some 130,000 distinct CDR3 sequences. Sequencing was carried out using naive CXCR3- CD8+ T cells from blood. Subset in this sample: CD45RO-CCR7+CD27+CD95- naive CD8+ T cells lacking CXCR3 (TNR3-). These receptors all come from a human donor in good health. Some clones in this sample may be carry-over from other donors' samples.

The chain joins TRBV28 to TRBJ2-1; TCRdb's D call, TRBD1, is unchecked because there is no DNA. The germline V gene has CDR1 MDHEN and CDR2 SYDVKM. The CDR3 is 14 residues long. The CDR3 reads CASNPAITYNEQFF.

CDR3 residues: CASSLAGGVQETQYF. The rearrangement joins TRBV28 to TRBJ2-5; TCRdb selects TRBD2, and the lack of DNA leaves this call unchecked. This CDR3 has 15 residues. Germline V gives CDR1 MDHEN, CDR2 SYDVKM.

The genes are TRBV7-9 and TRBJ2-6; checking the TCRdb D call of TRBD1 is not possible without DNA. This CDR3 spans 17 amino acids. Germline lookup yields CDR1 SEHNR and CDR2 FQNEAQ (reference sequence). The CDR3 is CASSPVDRVAGANVLTF. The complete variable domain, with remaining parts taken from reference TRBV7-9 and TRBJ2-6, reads DTGVSQNPRHKITKRGQNVTFRCDPISEHNRLYWYRQTLGQGPEFLTYFQNEAQLEKSRLLSDRFSAERPKGSFSTLEIQRTEQGDSAMYLCASSPVDRVAGANVLTFGAGSRLTVL.

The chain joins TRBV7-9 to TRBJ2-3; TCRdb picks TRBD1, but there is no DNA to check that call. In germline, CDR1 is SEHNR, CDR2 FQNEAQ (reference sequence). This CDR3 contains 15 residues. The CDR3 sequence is CASSLAPSPGDTQYF.

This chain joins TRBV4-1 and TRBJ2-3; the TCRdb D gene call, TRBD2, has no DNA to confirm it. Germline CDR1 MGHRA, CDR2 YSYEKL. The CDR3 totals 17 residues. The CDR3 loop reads CASSQVFSGGITNTQYF.

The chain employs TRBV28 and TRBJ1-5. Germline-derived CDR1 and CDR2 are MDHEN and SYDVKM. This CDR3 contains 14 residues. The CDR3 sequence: CASSPRTAVRPQHF.

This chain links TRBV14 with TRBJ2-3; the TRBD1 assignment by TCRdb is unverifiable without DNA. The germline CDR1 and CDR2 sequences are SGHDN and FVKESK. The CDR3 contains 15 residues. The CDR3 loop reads CASSRYGTTTDTQYF.